The following is a TCR beta chain sequence with its context. The sample originates from a study of blood T cell repertoires in COVID-19. Study overall: Spain, Italy and the United States supplied samples that represented acute and convalescent COVID-19. T cells, B-cell-depleted T cells, or PBMCs supplied cDNA or gDNA.

In the original processing: Amplifying reference gene primers gave estimates of nucleated cell counts. TCRdb's table, derived via immunoSEQ multiplex PCR, lists solely in-frame clones and lacks some. V, J and clone size reflect that table, while D and trimming were determined from the DNA. The data contain about 200,000 clones, 75% to 85% of them seen just once; the ten biggest clones take up approximately 13%. This CDR3 has 14 residues. Germline CDR1 SEHNR, CDR2 FQNEAQ (reference sequence). Germline trimming cut 4 bases from V and 2 bases from J; bases unmatched to any gene: 4. The chain carries TRBV7-9 and TRBJ2-7, with 8 bases that match TRBD2. This receptor was identified in a human donor in a cohort sampled during active COVID-19. Sequenced: peripheral blood. This chain's CDR3 is CASSSSGGTYEQYF. The CDR3 DNA follows: TGTGCCAGCAGCTCTTCGGGAGGGACCTACGAGCAGTACTTC.